Listed here are 25 T cell receptor beta chains from one sample, sequenced in a study of regulatory and conventional T cells in RAG deficiency. Some clones are missing from TCRdb's copy, which holds only in-frame ones; the method was immunoSEQ multiplex PCR. This repertoire shows 9,000 to 9,500 clones, roughly 90% found once; its top ten account for roughly 1.3%. Blood CD4+ CD25-high CD127-low regulatory T cells supplied the genomic DNA template. These sequences were also reported in another study, on regulatory T cells. From that study: The primer mix had 52 TRBV and 13 TRBJ primers.

The source material was Tregs sorted from blood. Every receptor here comes from a human donor in good health.

The chain couples TRBV7-3 to TRBJ1-5, with a tentative D call TRBD1 (6 bases). Germline V CDR1 and CDR2: SGHTA, FQGTGA. The CDR3 sequence is 16 residues long. The ends were cut back, 2 bases at V and 2 bases at J, with 13 bases in the middle. CDR3 sequence reads: CASSLAFPGGNQPQHF. The DNA for the CDR3 is TGTGCCAGCAGCTTAGCGTTTCCAGGGGGCAATCAGCCCCAGCATTTT.

The chain is built from TRBV6-1 and TRBJ1-2, with D perhaps TRBD1 (5 bases). Germline assignment: CDR1 MNHNS and CDR2 SASEGT. The V end was cut by 7 bases, the J end by 8 bases, with 20 bases between. The CDR3 totals 14 residues. The CDR3 DNA reads TGTGCCAGCACCAACCCGGAGAGGGGAGGAGGCTACACCTTC. Translated: CASTNPERGGGYTF.

The CDR3 is CASGSVLGEQFF. The CDR3 region has the DNA TGTGCTAGTGGTTCGGTACTGGGTGAGCAGTTCTTC. The chain links TRBV12-5 to TRBJ2-1; D not certain. The CDR3 runs 12 residues. The germline CDR1 and CDR2 sequences are LGHNT and FRNRAP. Trimming took 4 bases from V and 9 from J, leaving 10 bases between them.

V and J are TRBV4-2 and TRBJ2-3, with D unresolved. In germline, CDR1 is LGHNA, CDR2 YNFKEQ. The ends were cut back, 0 bases at V and 2 bases at J, with 6 bases in the middle. The CDR3 totals 14 residues. The CDR3 nucleotides are TGTGCCAGCAGCCAAGAATTCAACACAGATACGCAGTATTTT. It is translated as CASSQEFNTDTQYF.

This clone was observed a single time. The chain joins TRBV5-1 to TRBJ2-7; the match to TRBD1 covers 7 bases. Germline loops: CDR1 SGHRS, CDR2 YFSETQ. The CDR3 is 12 amino acids. V was pared by 3 bases and J by 5 bases, with 2 bases of the junction left unmatched. The CDR3 DNA is TGCGCCAGCAGCTACAGGGGCGACGAGCAGTACTTC. Translation gives CASSYRGDEQYF.

The chain employs TRBV6-6 and TRBJ2-3, with D tentatively TRBD1 (5 bases). The germline CDR1 and CDR2 sequences are MNHNY and SVGAGI (reference sequence). V lost 2 bases and J lost 0, with 12 bases in between. This CDR3 contains 16 residues. Here the CDR3 reads CASSYVRAPSTDTQYF. The DNA for the CDR3 is TGTGCCAGCAGTTACGTCAGGGCCCCTAGCACAGATACGCAGTATTTT.

This chain links TRBV20-1 with TRBJ1-1, with D unclear. This CDR3 is 11 amino acids long. V was trimmed by 8 bases and J by 3 bases, leaving 10 bases between them. Germline V gene lookup returns CDR1 DFQATT and CDR2 SNEGSKA (reference sequence). The CDR3 protein is CSTSLYTEAFF. As DNA, the CDR3 is TGCAGTACAAGTCTTTACACTGAAGCTTTCTTT.

The genes are TRBV11-2 and TRBJ2-1; no firm D call. Trimming took 2 bases from V and 0 from J, leaving 11 bases between them. The germline V gene has CDR1 SGHAT and CDR2 FQNNGV. The CDR3 spans 16 residues. The CDR3 loop is CASSLSQVISYNEQFF. The CDR3 DNA follows: TGTGCCAGCAGCTTATCGCAGGTGATCTCCTACAATGAGCAGTTCTTC.

This sequence joins TRBV19 and TRBJ2-7; 10 nucleotides agree with TRBD1. The CDR3 sequence is 14 residues long. Germline trimming cut 4 bases from V and 8 bases from J; bases unmatched to any gene: 8. Per the germline V gene, CDR1 is LNHDA and CDR2 is SQIVND (reference sequence). The CDR3 DNA follows: TGTGCCAGTAGTACCTCCGGACAGGGGGTAAAGCAGTACTTC. This codes for CASSTSGQGVKQYF.

This chain uses TRBV5-5 with TRBJ2-3, with no clear D. V dropped 6 bases and J dropped 1 base, with 12 bases sitting between them. CDR1 is SGHKS and CDR2 is YYEKEE in the germline V gene (reference sequence). This CDR3 is 14 amino acids long. CDR3 sequence (DNA): TGTGCCAGCAACCCGTACACTCGCACAGATACGCAGTATTTT. Its protein product is CASNPYTRTDTQYF.

CDR3 protein: CASSESTQGRESNYGYTF. DNA of the CDR3: TGCGCCAGCAGTGAGTCGACTCAAGGTCGGGAGTCCAACTATGGCTACACCTTC. The rearrangement uses TRBV10-1 and TRBJ1-2, with unresolved D. Germline-derived CDR1 and CDR2 are WNHNN and SYGVQD (reference sequence). CDR3 length: 18 residues. Between the trimmed V and J ends, which lost 0 bases and 2 bases, there was a span of 19 bases.

The V and J genes are TRBV7-9 and TRBJ1-2, with 8 bases identical to TRBD1. V lost 1 base, J lost 4 bases, and 2 bases stayed unmatched. The CDR3 extends over 14 amino acids. Germline V gene lookup returns CDR1 SEHNR and CDR2 FQNEAQ (reference sequence). The chain's CDR3 is CASSLGTGSYGYTF. The CDR3 nucleotides are TGTGCCAGCAGCTTAGGGACAGGGAGCTATGGCTACACCTTC.

Points on this clone: Other DNA variants within this sample encode the same CDR3. The chain uses TRBV5-1 and TRBJ2-7, with 7 bases aligning to TRBD2. V trimming: 4 bases; J trimming: 4 bases; junction bases outside the gene matches: 14. Germline CDR1 and CDR2: SGHRS and YFSETQ. The CDR3 is made up of 16 amino acids. CDR3 in amino acids: CASSPGPGSGTYEQYF. In DNA, the CDR3 is TGCGCCAGCAGCCCCGGTCCGGGAAGCGGGACTTACGAGCAGTACTTC.

V is TRBV5-1 and J is TRBJ2-3, with TRBD1 as a possible D gene (6 bases). The CDR3 covers 13 residues. The germline gives CDR1 SGHRS, CDR2 YFSETQ. V was trimmed by 5 bases and J by 2 bases, leaving 9 bases between them. The CDR3 DNA reads as TGCGCCAGCAGGGACAGCCACACAGATACGCAGTATTTT. Translated, it gives CASRDSHTDTQYF.

This rearrangement joins TRBV7-2 to TRBJ1-2; TRBD1 matches 7 bases. CDR3 size: 14 residues. V gave up 5 bases and J gave up 6 bases; unmatched junction bases: 9. Per the germline V gene, CDR1 is SGHTA and CDR2 is FQGNSA. This CDR3 reads CASSLNRGWDGYTF. The CDR3 bases are TGTGCCAGCAGCCTAAACAGGGGATGGGATGGCTACACCTTC.

The chain employs TRBV5-1 and TRBJ1-6, with D unresolved. With 2 bases removed from V and 5 bases from J, the gap between germline ends came to 17 bases. The CDR3 contains 17 residues. CDR1 and CDR2 (germline): SGHRS, YFSETQ. DNA for the CDR3: TGCGCCAGCAGCTTCGGGGTTCGGGTGGGGAATAATTCACCCCTCCACTTT. It specifies CASSFGVRVGNNSPLHF.

The chain recombines TRBV30 with TRBJ1-2, with D maybe TRBD1 (5 bases). The CDR3 loop spans 13 amino acids. The germline V gene has CDR1 GTSNPN and CDR2 SVGIG (reference sequence). V shed 4 bases and J shed 4 bases, with 13 bases lying between them. The CDR3 coding sequence is TGTGCCTGGACCGTCGGCCAGGGCTATGGCTACACCTTC. It encodes CAWTVGQGYGYTF.

The chain recombines TRBV29-1 with TRBJ1-1, with a weak D call TRBD1 (6 bases). CDR3 length: 17 residues. Trimming took 4 bases from V and 0 from J, leaving 21 bases between them. Germline V gene data show CDR1 as SQVTM and CDR2 as ANQGSEA. DNA of the CDR3: TGCAGCGTTGGAGGGGCCGGGGTTGGACAGTTGAACACTGAAGCTTTCTTT. This sequence encodes CSVGGAGVGQLNTEAFF.

The chain employs TRBV5-6 and TRBJ1-6; 9 bases agree with TRBD1. CDR3 length: 16 residues. CDR1 SGHDT and CDR2 YYEEEE come from the germline V gene. The ends lost 4 bases at V and 8 bases at J; junction bases unmatched: 10. For the CDR3, the DNA is TGTGCCAGCAGCCTCGCTGGGGACAGGGCCCATTCACCCCTCCACTTT. Translating it yields CASSLAGDRAHSPLHF.

This sequence joins TRBV5-1 and TRBJ1-6, with D uncertain. V lost 2 bases, J lost 6 bases, and 12 bases lay in between. CDR3 length equals 15 residues. In germline, CDR1 is SGHRS, CDR2 YFSETQ. The CDR3 region has the DNA TGCGCCAGCAGCTTACTACAGAGCCCTAATTCACCCCTCCACTTT. Its translation: CASSLLQSPNSPLHF.

This clone was detected only a few times. V is TRBV21-1 and J is TRBJ1-2; the listed D gene, TRBD1, was not tested against the DNA. TRBV21-1 is deemed a pseudogene. CDR3 length: 17 amino acids. In DNA, the CDR3 is TGTGCCAGCAGCTCGGACAGACAAAGCTGGGCTAACTATGGCTACACCTTC. Encoded protein: CASSSDRQSWANYGYTF.

The V gene is TRBV25-1, the J gene TRBJ2-7; D uncertain. Germline assignment: CDR1 MGHDK and CDR2 SYGVNS. The length of the CDR3 is 13 residues. V was pared by 4 bases and J by 2 bases, with 9 bases between. This CDR3 is CASSGTATYEQYF. The CDR3 bases are TGTGCCAGCAGTGGGACGGCAACCTACGAGCAGTACTTC.

The V call is TRBV9, the J call TRBJ2-3, with D possibly matching TRBD2 (6 bases). The CDR3 totals 14 residues. Per germline, CDR1 SGDLS and CDR2 YYNGEE. Trimming removed 0 bases at V and 6 bases at J, with 11 bases between. The CDR3 here is CASSVGNREDTQYF. For the CDR3, the DNA is TGTGCCAGCAGCGTAGGAAACCGGGAGGATACGCAGTATTTT.

The chain joins TRBV19 to TRBJ2-1; D uncertain. This CDR3 is 16 amino acids long. V was shortened by 5 bases and J by 3 bases, with 17 bases between the two germline ends. Germline values: CDR1 LNHDA, CDR2 SQIVND (reference sequence). CDR3 amino acids: CASSPSQLISYNEQFF. For the CDR3, the DNA is TGTGCCAGTAGTCCCTCCCAACTTATCAGCTACAATGAGCAGTTCTTC.

The chain links TRBV18 to TRBJ2-1; TRBD2 is a possible D gene (5 bases). The ends were cut back, 6 bases at V and 9 bases at J, with 12 bases in the middle. Germline CDR1 is KGHSH and CDR2 is LQKENI. The CDR3 totals 12 residues. The CDR3 DNA reads TGTGCCAGCTCGTCTAATCGGGGTGAGCAGTTCTTC. Its protein product is CASSSNRGEQFF.